This paragraph covers one T cell receptor beta chain sequence. The source of the sample is a study of blood T cell repertoires in COVID-19. Study in general: The United States, Italy and Spain provided the acute and convalescent COVID-19 samples.

In the original workflow: How many nucleated cells were present was estimated from reference gene primer amplification. Generated by immunoSEQ multiplex PCR, the TCRdb table keeps only in-frame clones and is missing some. V, J and clone size are those of that table, while D and trimming were read from the DNA. The sample gives 140,000 to 150,000 clones, approximately 80% of which show up once; 1.9% is in the top ten. This sequence originates from a woman aged 60-75 years with acute or convalescent COVID-19. The specimen was peripheral blood.

As DNA, the CDR3 is TGTGCCAGCAGCTCGAGAAGGCTAGCGGTCCAAGAGACCCAGTACTTC. It encodes CASSSRRLAVQETQYF. The chain joins TRBV7-8 to TRBJ2-5; 7 nucleotides align to TRBD2. The germline gives CDR1 SGHVS, CDR2 FQNEAQ. The CDR3 totals 16 residues. J lost 1 base, V lost 4 bases, and 9 bases had no gene match.